The 5 T cell receptor beta chains given below trace back to one sample, sequenced in a study of cytomegalovirus exposure and HLA in healthy donors. PCR amplification relied on 60 Vbeta primers (plus 13 Jbeta primers). The table came from immunoSEQ multiplex PCR; TCRdb's copy has only in-frame clones and leaves some out. The sample has 40,000 to 60,000 clones, 60% to 75% seen once. Sequenced sample: PBMCs. These receptors all stem from a woman aged 50 to 60 in good health and CMV-seronegative.

In nucleotides, the CDR3 is TGTGCCAGCAGCGTAGGCAGCGAGGATACGCAGTATTTT. It codes for CASSVGSEDTQYF. This chain uses TRBV9 with TRBJ2-3, with D unresolved. V was pared by 0 bases and J by 6 bases, with 8 bases between. The CDR3 is made up of 13 amino acids. Germline loops: CDR1 SGDLS, CDR2 YYNGEE.

V and J are TRBV7-5 and TRBJ1-2. TRBV7-5 is classified as a pseudogene. This CDR3 comprises 11 residues. The CDR3 DNA follows: TGTGTCAGAAGAGTACTCTATGGCTACACCTTC. Its protein is CVRRVLYGYTF.

The V and J genes are TRBV2 and TRBJ1-5; D uncertain. The germline gives CDR1 SNHLY, CDR2 FYNNEI. The V end lost 4 bases, the J end lost 0 bases, and 10 bases lay between the germline ends. The CDR3 runs to 15 residues. DNA of the CDR3: TGTGCCAGCAGTGTGGGCGCATATAGCAATCAGCCCCAGCATTTT. Translation gives CASSVGAYSNQPQHF.

The chain has TRBV12-5 and TRBJ2-2, with D possibly being TRBD2 (5 bases). This CDR3 has 13 amino acids. The V end was cut by 4 bases, the J end by 5 bases, with 8 bases between. Germline V gene lookup returns CDR1 LGHNT and CDR2 FRNRAP. The CDR3 here is CASGSGVTGELFF. For the CDR3, the DNA is TGTGCTAGTGGTTCCGGGGTAACCGGGGAGCTGTTTTTT.

The chain joins TRBV7-2 to TRBJ2-7, with TRBD1 matching 7 bases. J lost 6 bases, V lost 5 bases, and 10 bases had no gene match. CDR3 size: 14 residues. CDR1 SGHTA and CDR2 FQGNSA come from the germline V gene. The CDR3 protein is CASSPAGTATEQYF. Here the CDR3 DNA reads TGTGCCAGCAGCCCAGCCGGGACAGCTACCGAGCAGTACTTC.